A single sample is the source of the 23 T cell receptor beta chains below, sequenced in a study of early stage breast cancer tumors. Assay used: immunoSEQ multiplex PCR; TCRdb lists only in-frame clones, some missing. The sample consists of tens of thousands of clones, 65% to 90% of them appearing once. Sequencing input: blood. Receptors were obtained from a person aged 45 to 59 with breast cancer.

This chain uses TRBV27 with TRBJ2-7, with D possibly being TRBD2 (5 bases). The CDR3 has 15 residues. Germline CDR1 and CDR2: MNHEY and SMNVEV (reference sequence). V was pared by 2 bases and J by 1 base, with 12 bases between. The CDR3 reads CASSLIRGGSYEQYF. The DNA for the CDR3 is TGTGCCAGCAGTTTAATCCGGGGTGGGTCCTACGAGCAGTACTTC.

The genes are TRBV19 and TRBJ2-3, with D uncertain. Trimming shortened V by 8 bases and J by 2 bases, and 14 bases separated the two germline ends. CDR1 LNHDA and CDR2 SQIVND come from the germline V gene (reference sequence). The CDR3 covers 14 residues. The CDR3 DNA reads TGTGCCAGTCGGACCCTACACTTCACAGATACGCAGTATTTT. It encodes CASRTLHFTDTQYF.

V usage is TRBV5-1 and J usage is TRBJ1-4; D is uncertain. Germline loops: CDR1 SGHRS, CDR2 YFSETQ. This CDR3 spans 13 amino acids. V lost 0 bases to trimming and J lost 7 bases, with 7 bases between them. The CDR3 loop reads CASSLADVEKLFF. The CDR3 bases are TGCGCCAGCAGCTTGGCCGATGTTGAAAAACTGTTTTTT.

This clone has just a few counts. The CDR3 loop reads CASRTPTGAGQPQHF. The CDR3 region has the DNA TGTGCCAGTAGAACCCCTACAGGGGCAGGCCAGCCCCAGCATTTT. This chain connects TRBV19 to TRBJ1-5, with 7 bases matching TRBD1. The CDR3 is made up of 15 amino acids. The trim removed 6 bases at V and 7 bases at J, leaving 12 bases unmatched. Germline loops: CDR1 LNHDA, CDR2 SQIVND (reference sequence).

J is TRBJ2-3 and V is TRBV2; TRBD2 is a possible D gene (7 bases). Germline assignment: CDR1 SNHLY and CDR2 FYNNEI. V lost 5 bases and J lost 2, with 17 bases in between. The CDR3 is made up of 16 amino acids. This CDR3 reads CASSKRGGALTDTQYF. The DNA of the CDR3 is TGTGCCAGCAGTAAAAGGGGGGGGGCCCTCACAGATACGCAGTATTTT.

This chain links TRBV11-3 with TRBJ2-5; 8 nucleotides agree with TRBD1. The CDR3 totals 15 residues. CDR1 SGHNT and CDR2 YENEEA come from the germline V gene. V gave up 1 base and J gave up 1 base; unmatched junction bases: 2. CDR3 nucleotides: TGTGCCAGCAGCTTAGTGGACAGGGTCCAAGAGACCCAGTACTTC. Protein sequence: CASSLVDRVQETQYF.

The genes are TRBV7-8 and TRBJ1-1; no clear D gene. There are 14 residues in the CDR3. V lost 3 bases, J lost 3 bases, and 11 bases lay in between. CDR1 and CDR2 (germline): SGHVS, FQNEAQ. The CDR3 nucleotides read TGTGCCAGCAGCTTTCAGAGGACGGACACTGAAGCTTTCTTT. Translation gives CASSFQRTDTEAFF. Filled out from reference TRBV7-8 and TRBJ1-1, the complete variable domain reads GAGVSQSPRYKVAKRGQDVALRCDPISGHVSLFWYQQALGQGPEFLTYFQNEAQLDKSGLPSDRFFAERPEGSVSTLKIQRTQQEDSAVYLCASSFQRTDTEAFFGQGTRLTVV.

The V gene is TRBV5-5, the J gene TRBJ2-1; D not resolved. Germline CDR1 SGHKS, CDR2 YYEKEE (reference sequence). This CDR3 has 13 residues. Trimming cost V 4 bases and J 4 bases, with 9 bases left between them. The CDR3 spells CASSMDGYNEQFF. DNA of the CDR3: TGTGCCAGCAGCATGGACGGATACAATGAGCAGTTCTTC. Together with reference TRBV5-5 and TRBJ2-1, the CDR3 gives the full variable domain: DAGVTQSPTHLIKTRGQQVTLRCSPISGHKSVSWYQQVLGQGPQFIFQYYEKEERGRGNFPDRFSARQFPNYSSELNVNALLLGDSALYLCASSMDGYNEQFFGPGTRLTVL.

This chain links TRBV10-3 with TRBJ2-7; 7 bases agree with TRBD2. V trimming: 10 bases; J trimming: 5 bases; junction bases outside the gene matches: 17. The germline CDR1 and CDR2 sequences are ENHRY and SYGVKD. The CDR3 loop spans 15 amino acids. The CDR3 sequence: CATRRYGGRAHEQYF. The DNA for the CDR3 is TGTGCCACCCGTCGTTATGGAGGGAGGGCCCACGAGCAGTACTTC.

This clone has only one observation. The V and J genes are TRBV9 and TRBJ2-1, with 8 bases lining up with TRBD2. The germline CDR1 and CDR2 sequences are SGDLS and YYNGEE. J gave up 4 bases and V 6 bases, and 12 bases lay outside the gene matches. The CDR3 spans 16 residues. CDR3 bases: TGTGCCAGCACCCCACCCGGGGTAGCGGGATACAATGAGCAGTTCTTC. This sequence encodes CASTPPGVAGYNEQFF.

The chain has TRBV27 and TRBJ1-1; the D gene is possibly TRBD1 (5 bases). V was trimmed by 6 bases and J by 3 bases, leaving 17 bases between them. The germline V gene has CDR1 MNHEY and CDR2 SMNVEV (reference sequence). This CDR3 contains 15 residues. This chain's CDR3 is CASSFVAQGYTEAFF. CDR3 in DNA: TGTGCCAGCAGCTTCGTGGCGCAGGGCTACACTGAAGCTTTCTTT.

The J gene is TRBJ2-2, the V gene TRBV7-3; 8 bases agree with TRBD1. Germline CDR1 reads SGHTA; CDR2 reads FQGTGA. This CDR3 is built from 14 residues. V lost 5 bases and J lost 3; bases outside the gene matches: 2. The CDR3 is CASSGQGHTGELFF. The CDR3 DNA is TGTGCCAGCAGCGGACAGGGTCACACCGGGGAGCTGTTTTTT.

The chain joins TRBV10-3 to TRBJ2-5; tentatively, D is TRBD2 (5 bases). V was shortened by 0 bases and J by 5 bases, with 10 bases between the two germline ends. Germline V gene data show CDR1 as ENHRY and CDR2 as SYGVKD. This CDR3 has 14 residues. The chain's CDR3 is CAISESDRGETQYF. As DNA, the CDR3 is TGTGCCATCAGTGAGTCGGACCGCGGGGAGACCCAGTACTTC.

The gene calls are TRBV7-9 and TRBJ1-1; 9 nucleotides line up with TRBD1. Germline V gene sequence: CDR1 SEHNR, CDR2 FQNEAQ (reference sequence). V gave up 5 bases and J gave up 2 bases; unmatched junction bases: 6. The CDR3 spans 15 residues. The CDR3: CASSPSGQGNTEAFF. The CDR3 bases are TGTGCCAGCAGCCCATCGGGACAGGGAAACACTGAAGCTTTCTTT.

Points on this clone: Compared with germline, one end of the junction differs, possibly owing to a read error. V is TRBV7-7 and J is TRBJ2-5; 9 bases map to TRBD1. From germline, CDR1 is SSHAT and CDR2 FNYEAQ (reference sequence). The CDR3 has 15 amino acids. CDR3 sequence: CASSLLDRGQETQYF. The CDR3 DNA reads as TGTGCTAGCAGCTTATTAGACAGGGGGCAAGAGACCCAGTACTTC.

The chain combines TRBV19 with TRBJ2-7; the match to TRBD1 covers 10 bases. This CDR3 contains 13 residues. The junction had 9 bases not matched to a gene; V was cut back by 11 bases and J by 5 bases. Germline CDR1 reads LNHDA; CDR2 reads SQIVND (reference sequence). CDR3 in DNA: TGTGCCTCAAAAAGACAGGGGGCCCACGAGCAGTACTTC. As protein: CASKRQGAHEQYF.

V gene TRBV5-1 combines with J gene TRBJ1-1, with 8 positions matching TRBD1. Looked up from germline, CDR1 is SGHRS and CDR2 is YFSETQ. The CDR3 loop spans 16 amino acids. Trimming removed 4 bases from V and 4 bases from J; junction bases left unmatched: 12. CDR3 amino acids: CASSAWVPDRGTEAFF. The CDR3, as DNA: TGCGCCAGCAGCGCATGGGTCCCTGACAGGGGCACTGAAGCTTTCTTT.

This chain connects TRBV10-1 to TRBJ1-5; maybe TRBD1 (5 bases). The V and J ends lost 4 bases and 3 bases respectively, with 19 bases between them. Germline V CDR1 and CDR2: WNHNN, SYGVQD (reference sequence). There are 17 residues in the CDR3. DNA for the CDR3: TGCGCCAGCAGTGCCTGGGAGAGACAGACCATCAATCAGCCCCAGCATTTT. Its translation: CASSAWERQTINQPQHF.

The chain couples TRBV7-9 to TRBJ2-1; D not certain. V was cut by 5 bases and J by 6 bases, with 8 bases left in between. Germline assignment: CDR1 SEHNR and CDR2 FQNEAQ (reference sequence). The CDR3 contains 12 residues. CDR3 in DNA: TGTGCCAGCAGCAGTACCCGCAATGAGCAGTTCTTC. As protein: CASSSTRNEQFF.

CDR3 amino acids: CASSFVQGHEKLFF. CDR3 nucleotides: TGTGCCAGCAGTTTCGTTCAGGGTCATGAAAAACTGTTTTTT. The rearrangement uses TRBV27 and TRBJ1-4, with a possible D match to TRBD1 (5 bases). Germline values: CDR1 MNHEY, CDR2 SMNVEV (reference sequence). The CDR3 covers 14 residues. Trimming left V 3 bases short and J 6 bases short, with 11 bases between.

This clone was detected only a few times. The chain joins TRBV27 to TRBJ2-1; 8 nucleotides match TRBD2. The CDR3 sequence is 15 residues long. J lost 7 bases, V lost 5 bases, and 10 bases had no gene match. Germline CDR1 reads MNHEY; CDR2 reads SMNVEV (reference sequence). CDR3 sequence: CASSPPGTRGNEQFF. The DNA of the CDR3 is TGTGCCAGCAGTCCTCCCGGGACTAGGGGTAATGAGCAGTTCTTC.

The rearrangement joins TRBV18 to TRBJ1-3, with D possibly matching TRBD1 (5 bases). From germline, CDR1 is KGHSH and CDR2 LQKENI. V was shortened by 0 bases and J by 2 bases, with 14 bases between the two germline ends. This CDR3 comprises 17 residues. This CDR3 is CASSPPGEARAGNTIYF. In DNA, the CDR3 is TGTGCCAGCTCACCACCCGGGGAGGCCAGGGCTGGAAACACCATATATTTT.

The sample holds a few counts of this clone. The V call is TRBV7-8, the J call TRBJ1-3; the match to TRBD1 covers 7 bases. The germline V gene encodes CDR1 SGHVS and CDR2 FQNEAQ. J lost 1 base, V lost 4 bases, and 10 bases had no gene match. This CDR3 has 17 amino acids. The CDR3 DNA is TGTGCCAGCAGCTCATCGGGGAGGGGGCTATCTGGAAACACCATATATTTT. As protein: CASSSSGRGLSGNTIYF. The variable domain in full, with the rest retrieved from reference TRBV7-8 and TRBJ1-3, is GAGVSQSPRYKVAKRGQDVALRCDPISGHVSLFWYQQALGQGPEFLTYFQNEAQLDKSGLPSDRFFAERPEGSVSTLKIQRTQQEDSAVYLCASSSSGRGLSGNTIYFGEGSWLTVV.